A selection of T cell receptor beta chains follows, all from one sample in a study of blood T cell repertoires in COVID-19. Sequencing used immunoSEQ multiplex PCR; TCRdb keeps in-frame clones, though not all of them. This table holds fewer than 350,000 clones, about 86% found once. Sample: peripheral blood. The receptor set was obtained from a woman in her twenties or thirties with COVID-19, enrolled during active disease. CDR3s include the opening cysteine and the closing phenylalanine or tryptophan. The D gene is left open where the match is weak. Size is stated for part of the rows, as once, few or many counts, or as a class when the clone is expanded.

v_call	j_call	d_call	clone_size	cdr3_nt	cdr3_aa
TRBV5-1	TRBJ1-4	TRBD1	-	TGCGCCAGCGCTAGACAGGGGATGGAAAAACTGTTTTTT	CASARQGMEKLFF
TRBV11-2	TRBJ2-7	-	few	TGTGCCAGCAGCTTAGAGTGGGGCAGGGAGCAGTACTTC	CASSLEWGREQYF
TRBV28	TRBJ2-2	TRBD1	-	TGTGCCAGCAGTAGGGGGACAGGTCCGACCGGGGAGCTGTTTTTT	CASSRGTGPTGELFF
TRBV4-1	TRBJ1-2	TRBD1	-	TGCGCCAGCAGTATTCGGGGACAGGGAGCCTATGGCTACACCTTC	CASSIRGQGAYGYTF
TRBV24-1	TRBJ2-1	-	-	TGTGCCACCAGTGCGGGTTTGGTCAATGAGCAGTTCTTC	CATSAGLVNEQFF
TRBV3-1/TRBV3-2	TRBJ2-4	-	-	TGTGCCAGCAGCCCGCTACAGGGAGTAGCCAAAAACATTCAGTACTTC	CASSPLQGVAKNIQYF
TRBV15	TRBJ1-5	-	-	TGTGCCACCAGCCGAGCTTATAGCAATCAGCCCCAGCATTTT	CATSRAYSNQPQHF
TRBV25-1	TRBJ1-4	-	-	TGTGCCAGCAGTGAAACAGCGGGGGGGAATGAAAAACTGTTTTTT	CASSETAGGNEKLFF
TRBV27	TRBJ1-4	-	-	TGTGCCAGCAGTTTAACAGGCAGAAATGAAAAACTGTTTTTT	CASSLTGRNEKLFF
TRBV4-1	TRBJ1-1	-	-	TGCGCCAGCAGCCAAGAACGGGGTCAGGGGACCACTGAAGCTTTCTTT	CASSQERGQGTTEAFF
TRBV2	TRBJ1-4	TRBD1	-	TGTGCCAGCAGCCCGGACAGGGGAGGTGAAAAACTGTTTTTT	CASSPDRGGEKLFF
TRBV19	TRBJ2-3	-	-	TGTGCCAGTAGTATGGTCAGGCGAGGCACAGATACGCAGTATTTT	CASSMVRRGTDTQYF
TRBV19	TRBJ1-2	-	-	TGTGCCAGTAGTATAGTTGCCCCTCCGGGGGATGGCTACACCTTC	CASSIVAPPGDGYTF
TRBV6-5	TRBJ1-1	TRBD1	-	TGTGCCAGCAGGTATCAGGGGGGCACTGAAGCTTTCTTT	CASRYQGGTEAFF
TRBV2	TRBJ1-4	TRBD1	-	TGTGCCAGCCGACAGGGCTCAACTAATGAAAAACTGTTTTTT	CASRQGSTNEKLFF
TRBV10-2	TRBJ1-5	-	-	TGCGCCAGCAGTGCCAGGAATCAGCCCCAGCATTTT	CASSARNQPQHF
TRBV5-5	TRBJ2-7	-	once	TGTGCCAGCAGCCCCTACTGGGGCGGGGAAGGAGGCTACGAGCAGTACTTC	CASSPYWGGEGGYEQYF